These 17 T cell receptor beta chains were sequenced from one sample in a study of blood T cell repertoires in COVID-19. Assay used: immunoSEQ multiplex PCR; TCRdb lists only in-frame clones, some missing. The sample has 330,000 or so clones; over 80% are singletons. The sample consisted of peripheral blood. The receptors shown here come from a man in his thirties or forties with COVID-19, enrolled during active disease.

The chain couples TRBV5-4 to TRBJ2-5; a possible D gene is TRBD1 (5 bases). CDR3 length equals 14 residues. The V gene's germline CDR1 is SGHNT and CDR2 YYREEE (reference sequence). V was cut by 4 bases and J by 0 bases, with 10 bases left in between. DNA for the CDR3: TGTGCCAGCAGCCCGACAGCGTACCAAGAGACCCAGTACTTC. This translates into CASSPTAYQETQYF.

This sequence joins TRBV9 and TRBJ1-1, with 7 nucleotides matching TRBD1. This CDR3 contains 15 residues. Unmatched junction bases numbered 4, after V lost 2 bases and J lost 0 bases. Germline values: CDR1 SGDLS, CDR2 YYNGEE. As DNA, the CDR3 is TGTGCCAGCAGCGTGGGGACAGCGATGAACACTGAAGCTTTCTTT. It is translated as CASSVGTAMNTEAFF. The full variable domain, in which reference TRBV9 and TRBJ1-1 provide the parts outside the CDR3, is DSGVTQTPKHLITATGQRVTLRCSPRSGDLSVYWYQQSLDQGLQFLIQYYNGEERAKGNILERFSAQQFPDLHSELNLSSLELGDSALYFCASSVGTAMNTEAFFGQGTRLTVV.

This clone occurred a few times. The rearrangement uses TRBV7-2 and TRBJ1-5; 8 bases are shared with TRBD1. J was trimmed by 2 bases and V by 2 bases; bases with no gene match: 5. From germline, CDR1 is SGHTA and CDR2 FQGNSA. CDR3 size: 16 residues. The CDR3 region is CASSLFGQGGNQPQHF. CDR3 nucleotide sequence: TGTGCCAGCAGCTTATTCGGACAGGGAGGCAATCAGCCCCAGCATTTT.

CDR3 sequence: CASSQGWNSPLHF. CDR3 nucleotides: TGTGCCAGTAGTCAGGGGTGGAATTCACCCCTCCACTTT. J is TRBJ1-6 and V is TRBV19; D perhaps matches TRBD1 (6 bases). This CDR3 contains 13 residues. V was clipped by 5 bases and J by 7 bases, with 9 bases between them. In germline, CDR1 is LNHDA, CDR2 SQIVND (reference sequence).

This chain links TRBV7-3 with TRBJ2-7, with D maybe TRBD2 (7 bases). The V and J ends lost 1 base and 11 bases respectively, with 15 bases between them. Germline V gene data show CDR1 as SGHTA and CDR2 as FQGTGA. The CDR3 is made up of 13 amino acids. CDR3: CASSLKGGTPKYF. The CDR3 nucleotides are TGTGCCAGCAGCTTAAAGGGGGGGACTCCTAAGTACTTC.

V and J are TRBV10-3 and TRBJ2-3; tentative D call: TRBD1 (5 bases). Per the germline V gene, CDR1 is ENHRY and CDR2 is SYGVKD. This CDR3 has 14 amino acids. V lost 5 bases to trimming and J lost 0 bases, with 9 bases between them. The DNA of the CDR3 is TGTGCCATCAGTCAGGGTTTGAGCACAGATACGCAGTATTTT. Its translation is CAISQGLSTDTQYF.

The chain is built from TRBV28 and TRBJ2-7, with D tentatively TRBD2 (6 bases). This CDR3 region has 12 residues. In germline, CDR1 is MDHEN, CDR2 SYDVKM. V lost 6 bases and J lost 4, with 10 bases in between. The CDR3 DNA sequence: TGTGCCAGCAGGACGGGGGAGTACGAGCAGTACTTC. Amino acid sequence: CASRTGEYEQYF.

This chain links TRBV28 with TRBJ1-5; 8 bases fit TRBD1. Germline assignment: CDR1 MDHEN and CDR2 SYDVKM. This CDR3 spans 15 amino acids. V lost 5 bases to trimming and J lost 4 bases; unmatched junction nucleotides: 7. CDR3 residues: CASSQPGTGNQPQHF. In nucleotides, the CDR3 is TGTGCCAGCAGTCAACCCGGGACAGGAAATCAGCCCCAGCATTTT.

CDR3 protein: CSVELSGPSYEQYF. CDR3 bases: TGCAGCGTTGAACTTAGCGGGCCCTCCTACGAGCAGTACTTC. This rearrangement joins TRBV29-1 to TRBJ2-7; the match to TRBD2 covers 7 bases. With 2 bases clipped from V and 0 bases from J, the junction kept 4 bases outside the gene matches. CDR1 SQVTM and CDR2 ANQGSEA come from the germline V gene. This CDR3 spans 14 amino acids.

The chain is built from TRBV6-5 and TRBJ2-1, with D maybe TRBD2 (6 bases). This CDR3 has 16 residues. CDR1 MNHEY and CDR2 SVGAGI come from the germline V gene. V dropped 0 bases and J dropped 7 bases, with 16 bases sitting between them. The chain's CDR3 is CASSYSPGGPGNEQFF. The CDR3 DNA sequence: TGTGCCAGCAGTTACTCTCCTGGAGGGCCTGGGAATGAGCAGTTCTTC.

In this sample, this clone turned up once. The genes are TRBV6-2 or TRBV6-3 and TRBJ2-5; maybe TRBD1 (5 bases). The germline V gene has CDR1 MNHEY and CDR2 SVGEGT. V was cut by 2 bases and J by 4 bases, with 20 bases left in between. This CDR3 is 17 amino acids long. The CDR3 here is CASSYLRRPGRGETQYF. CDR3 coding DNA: TGTGCCAGCAGTTACCTACGTCGTCCAGGAAGGGGAGAGACCCAGTACTTC.

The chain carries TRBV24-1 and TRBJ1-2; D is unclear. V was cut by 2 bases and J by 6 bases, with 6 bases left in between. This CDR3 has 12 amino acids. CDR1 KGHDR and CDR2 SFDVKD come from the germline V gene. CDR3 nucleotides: TGTGCCACCAGTGATTACGAGAATGGCTACACCTTC. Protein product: CATSDYENGYTF.

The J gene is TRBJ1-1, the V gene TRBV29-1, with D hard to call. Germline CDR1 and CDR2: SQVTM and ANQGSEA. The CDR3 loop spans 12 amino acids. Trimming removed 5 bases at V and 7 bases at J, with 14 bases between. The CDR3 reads CSVKPGMGEAFF. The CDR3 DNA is TGCAGCGTTAAACCGGGGATGGGTGAAGCTTTCTTT.

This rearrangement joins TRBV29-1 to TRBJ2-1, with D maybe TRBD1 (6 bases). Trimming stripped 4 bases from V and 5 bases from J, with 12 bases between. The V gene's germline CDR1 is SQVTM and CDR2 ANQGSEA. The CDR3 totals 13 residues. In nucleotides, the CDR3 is TGCAGCGTTGTTAGGGGACAAAACAATGAGCAGTTCTTC. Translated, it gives CSVVRGQNNEQFF.

The CDR3, as DNA: TGTGCCAGCAGCTCCGGGACAGGGAGGAGTTATGGCTACACCTTC. This codes for CASSSGTGRSYGYTF. J is TRBJ1-2 and V is TRBV7-8, with TRBD1 matching 9 bases. V was clipped by 4 bases and J by 5 bases; unmatched bases: 8. Germline V gene lookup returns CDR1 SGHVS and CDR2 FQNEAQ. The CDR3 covers 15 residues.

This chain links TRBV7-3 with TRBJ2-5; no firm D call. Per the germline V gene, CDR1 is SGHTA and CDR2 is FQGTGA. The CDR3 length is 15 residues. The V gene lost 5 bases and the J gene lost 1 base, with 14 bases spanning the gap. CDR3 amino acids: CASSPIPGFQETQYF. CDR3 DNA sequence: TGTGCCAGCAGCCCAATCCCCGGGTTCCAAGAGACCCAGTACTTC.

CDR3 DNA sequence: TGTGCCAGCAGCCAAGCCACCGGACTAGCGGGAAGATACGAGCAGTACTTC. Translation gives CASSQATGLAGRYEQYF. The chain links TRBV14 to TRBJ2-7; the match to TRBD2 covers 12 bases. Germline trimming cut 1 base from V and 4 bases from J; bases unmatched to any gene: 8. Germline CDR1 reads SGHDN; CDR2 reads FVKESK. The length of the CDR3 is 17 residues.